This T cell receptor beta chain was retrieved from a study of monozygotic twins with inflammatory bowel disease. No sorting of T cells preceded isolation of total RNA from whole blood. This CDR3 has 14 residues. CDR1 and CDR2 from the germline V gene are MNHNY and SVGAGI (reference sequence). Comment on this clonotype: Its cognate antigen is unknown.

Overall study results and limits: Support for any single strong IBD-associated signal or clonotype was not found. Reduced clonotype sharing with other individuals was observed in IBD patients relative to healthy twins, especially with disease activity.

Amplification of TCRalpha and TCRbeta cDNA involved two nested PCRs that ran for roughly 16 and 10 cycles. TCRdb re-called the 5' RACE reads and shows each CDR3 protein once, DNA omitted. The sample table includes approximately 100,000 distinct CDR3 sequences. This sequence originates from a human donor with ulcerative colitis or Crohn's disease, or a healthy co-twin of an affected twin (not recorded which). The sequencing input was blood. The rearrangement joins TRBV6-6 to TRBJ2-1; the D call from TCRdb, TRBD1, cannot be confirmed without DNA. The CDR3: CASSTTDRVAEQFF.